Listed below are T cell receptor beta chains from one sample, sequenced in a study of blood T cell repertoires in COVID-19. Clones were read by immunoSEQ multiplex PCR, and TCRdb kept only the in-frame ones, dropping some. The data hold around 72,000 clones, with around four fifths observed a single time. The sample was peripheral blood. The source is a woman of 80 years or more with acute or convalescent COVID-19. The CDR3 runs from the conserved cysteine through the conserved F or W. The D gene is left open where the match is weak. Part of the rows lack a size; the others show once, few, many or a class for expanded clones.

clone_size j_call v_call d_call cdr3_aa cdr3_nt
NA TRBJ2-1 TRBV5-1 TRBD1 CASSSAGTERNEQFF TGCGCCAGCAGCTCAGCCGGGACAGAGCGAAATGAGCAGTTCTTC
NA TRBJ2-7 TRBV6-1 NA CASSEGGESKQYF TGTGCCAGCAGTGAAGGGGGCGAGTCAAAGCAGTACTTC
NA TRBJ2-7 TRBV3-1/TRBV3-2 TRBD1 CASSPIDRAYSYEQYF TGTGCCAGCAGCCCTATCGACAGGGCTTACTCCTACGAGCAGTACTTC
NA TRBJ1-1 TRBV10-3 NA CAIRPGTPGMNTEAFF TGTGCCATCAGGCCCGGGACACCTGGAATGAACACTGAAGCTTTCTTT
NA TRBJ1-4 TRBV15 NA CATSIFKQGSLFF TGTGCCACCAGCATATTTAAACAGGGATCACTGTTTTTT
NA TRBJ1-4 TRBV21-1 NA CASSEGATNEKLFF TGTGCCAGCTCGGAGGGAGCAACTAATGAAAAACTGTTTTTT
once TRBJ2-2 TRBV24-1 TRBD2 CATSAGGRSSNTGELFF TGTGCCACCAGTGCGGGGGGGCGGTCGTCGAACACCGGGGAGCTGTTTTTT
NA TRBJ1-2 TRBV7-2 NA CASSLEEGLGYTF TGTGCCAGCAGCTTAGAGGAGGGCCTAGGCTACACCTTC
NA TRBJ2-5 TRBV29-1 NA CSVSTSKETQYF TGCAGCGTTTCGACTAGTAAAGAGACCCAGTACTTC
NA TRBJ1-1 TRBV9 NA CASSPDRHGATAFF TGTGCCAGCAGCCCCGACAGGCACGGGGCCACGGCTTTCTTT
NA TRBJ2-2 TRBV3-1/TRBV3-2 TRBD2 CASSLPGLAGGSTGELFF TGTGCCAGCAGCCTCCCGGGACTAGCGGGAGGGAGCACCGGGGAGCTGTTTTTT
NA TRBJ1-2 TRBV7-9 TRBD1 CASSLNPGTGAGYTF TGTGCCAGCAGCTTAAACCCCGGGACAGGGGCTGGCTACACCTTC
NA TRBJ1-2 TRBV19 TRBD1 CASSGTGGGGYTF TGTGCCAGTAGTGGTACAGGGGGAGGTGGCTACACCTTC
few TRBJ2-2 TRBV7-3 NA CASSSSPGAGELFF TGTGCCAGCAGTTCCTCCCCGGGGGCCGGGGAGCTGTTTTTT
few TRBJ2-5 TRBV6-1 NA CASSEAREGVRETQYF TGTGCCAGCAGCGAAGCCAGGGAAGGGGTCAGGGAGACCCAGTACTTC
NA TRBJ2-3 TRBV7-8 NA CASSLDRSFGGSTDTQYF TGTGCCAGCAGCTTAGACCGTAGCTTCGGGGGATCCACAGATACGCAGTATTTT
NA TRBJ1-2 TRBV5-1 TRBD1 CASSLPGQLYGYTF TGCGCCAGCAGCTTGCCGGGACAGCTCTATGGCTACACCTTC
NA TRBJ2-1 TRBV11-3 NA CASSLNSVNEQFF TGTGCCAGCAGCTTAAATAGTGTCAATGAGCAGTTCTTC
NA TRBJ1-5 TRBV9 NA CASSGGQNRQPQHF TGTGCCAGCAGCGGCGGTCAGAATCGGCAGCCCCAGCATTTT
once TRBJ2-7 TRBV3-1/TRBV3-2 NA CASSQASYEQYF TGTGCCAGCAGCCAGGCCTCATACGAGCAGTACTTC
NA TRBJ2-2 TRBV6-1 TRBD1 CASSERGTGAVTGELFF TGTGCCAGCAGTGAACGGGGGACAGGGGCTGTCACCGGGGAGCTGTTTTTT
once TRBJ1-1 TRBV7-3 NA CASSFSHGKNTEAFF TGTGCCAGCAGCTTCTCCCACGGGAAGAACACTGAAGCTTTCTTT
NA TRBJ2-3 TRBV6-5 TRBD2 CASSLLPGGTDTQYF TGTGCCAGCAGTCTACTGCCGGGAGGGACAGATACGCAGTATTTT
NA TRBJ1-1 TRBV3-1/TRBV3-2 NA CASSHLQGEAFF TGTGCCAGCAGCCATTTACAGGGTGAAGCTTTCTTT
NA TRBJ1-1 TRBV5-1 NA CASSLASGQTEAFF TGCGCCAGCAGCTTGGCCTCTGGACAGACTGAAGCTTTCTTT
NA TRBJ2-5 TRBV27 TRBD2 CASSLGLAGSKTQYF TGTGCCAGCAGTTTAGGACTAGCGGGGTCTAAGACCCAGTACTTC
NA TRBJ1-2 TRBV5-1 TRBD1 CASSPQGQLGYTF TGCGCCAGCAGCCCGCAGGGACAGCTTGGCTACACCTTC
NA TRBJ1-1 TRBV5-4 NA CASSFSVQGGTEAFF TGTGCCAGCAGCTTCTCTGTACAGGGAGGGACTGAAGCTTTCTTT
once TRBJ1-1 TRBV13 TRBD1 CASSYQGGNTEAFF TGTGCCAGCAGCTACCAGGGGGGGAACACTGAAGCTTTCTTT
NA TRBJ2-1 TRBV24-1 TRBD2 CATSDAGTSGGRSYNEQFF TGTGCCACCAGTGATGCCGGGACTAGCGGAGGCCGTTCCTACAATGAGCAGTTCTTC
NA TRBJ1-4 TRBV3-1/TRBV3-2 TRBD1 CASSFTPGQGNEKLFF TGTGCCAGCAGCTTTACTCCGGGACAGGGAAATGAAAAACTGTTTTTT
NA TRBJ1-1 TRBV6-5 NA CASSWTGSLNTEAFF TGTGCCAGCAGTTGGACGGGGAGTTTGAACACTGAAGCTTTCTTT
NA TRBJ1-6 TRBV5-6 TRBD1 CASSSPGQGAGYNSPLHF TGTGCCAGCAGTTCACCGGGACAGGGGGCTGGCTATAATTCACCCCTCCACTTT
few TRBJ2-3 TRBV24-1 NA CATSDSGGGTVRTDTQYF TGTGCCACCAGTGATTCTGGAGGAGGGACAGTCCGCACAGATACGCAGTATTTT
NA TRBJ2-1 TRBV7-3 TRBD2 CASGTSGGNNEQFF TGTGCCAGCGGAACTAGCGGGGGGAACAATGAGCAGTTCTTC
NA TRBJ2-1 TRBV6-1 TRBD2 CASSERLAGGPAYNEQFF TGTGCCAGCAGTGAACGACTAGCGGGAGGGCCCGCCTACAATGAGCAGTTCTTC
once TRBJ1-1 TRBV18 TRBD1 CASSPQTGRLNTEAFF TGTGCCAGCTCACCGCAGACAGGGCGCCTAAACACTGAAGCTTTCTTT
NA TRBJ2-3 TRBV7-2 TRBD2 CASSLALAGPSTDTQYF TGTGCCAGCAGTCTAGCACTAGCGGGGCCTTCCACAGATACGCAGTATTTT
NA TRBJ1-6 TRBV9 NA CASSPSGRGFASSPLHF TGTGCCAGCAGCCCATCCGGTCGGGGGTTTGCATCTTCACCCCTCCACTTT
NA TRBJ2-2 TRBV27 TRBD2 CASNPGAGGNTGELFF TGTGCCAGCAACCCTGGAGCGGGGGGTAACACCGGGGAGCTGTTTTTT
NA TRBJ1-1 TRBV30 TRBD1 CAWDRGKTEAFF TGTGCCTGGGACAGGGGGAAGACTGAAGCTTTCTTT
NA TRBJ1-5 TRBV5-6 TRBD1 CASSPGGQGANQPQHF TGTGCCAGCAGCCCCGGGGGACAGGGGGCAAATCAGCCCCAGCATTTT
NA TRBJ2-6 TRBV27 NA CASRAYGGTSGANVLTF TGTGCCAGCAGGGCTTATGGCGGGACCTCTGGGGCCAACGTCCTGACTTTC
few TRBJ1-1 TRBV6-5 NA CAGRGGGNTEAFF TGTGCCGGGAGGGGAGGCGGGAACACTGAAGCTTTCTTT
NA TRBJ1-1 TRBV5-4 NA CASSFEANTEAFF TGTGCCAGCAGCTTCGAGGCGAACACTGAAGCTTTCTTT
NA TRBJ2-3 TRBV25-1 TRBD2 CASRGRGGDTDTQYF TGTGCCAGCAGGGGCCGCGGGGGGGACACAGATACGCAGTATTTT
NA TRBJ2-2 TRBV10-3 NA CAIMIGVHGELFF TGTGCCATCATGATCGGGGTCCACGGGGAGCTGTTTTTT
NA TRBJ2-1 TRBV2 NA CASTIRQGFYNEQFF TGTGCCAGCACTATCAGGCAGGGGTTCTACAATGAGCAGTTCTTC
NA TRBJ1-1 TRBV9 TRBD1 CASSASGTGTEAFF TGTGCCAGCAGCGCCTCGGGGACAGGCACTGAAGCTTTCTTT
NA TRBJ2-7 TRBV30 TRBD1 CAWSGDRVTRTYEQYF TGTGCCTGGAGTGGGGACAGGGTGACGAGAACCTACGAGCAGTACTTC
NA TRBJ2-7 TRBV6-1 NA CASSERNGAYEQYF TGTGCCAGCAGTGAACGTAATGGGGCTTACGAGCAGTACTTC
NA TRBJ2-2 TRBV30 TRBD1 CAWSVRRSTGTGAHGELFF TGTGCCTGGAGTGTAAGACGATCTACCGGGACAGGGGCGCACGGGGAGCTGTTTTTT
NA TRBJ1-2 TRBV2 TRBD1 CASSELGQNYGYTF TGTGCCAGCAGTGAATTGGGACAGAACTATGGCTACACCTTC